The sequence of this T cell receptor (beta chain) was determined in a study of shared clonotypes between healthy human individuals. Assay execution proceeded at the deep level. Libraries were prepared by immunoSEQ multiplex PCR; TCRdb keeps only in-frame clonotypes and omits some of them. The sample records a few million clones, around nine tenths being singletons. To note about this clone: As yet, its antigen is unknown.

Findings of the study overall: Blood was the sole source, and tissue repertoires probably differ. The study found about 5% of naive CD4 clonotypes shared across a few donors.

This receptor was obtained from a man younger than 35 in good health. Sequenced material: naive CD4+ T cells sorted from blood. Subset indicated: CD45RA+ positively selected.

In DNA form, the CDR3 reads TGCAGCGTCCAGACGTCCCGGGACACTGAAGCTTTCTTT. Encoded protein: CSVQTSRDTEAFF. This sequence joins TRBV29-1 and TRBJ1-1; D remains unclear. The CDR3 loop spans 13 amino acids. The ends were cut back, 6 bases at V and 3 bases at J, with 14 bases in the middle. Germline V gives CDR1 SQVTM, CDR2 ANQGSEA.